This T cell receptor beta chain stems from a study of blood T cell repertoires in COVID-19. Study-level background: Samples representing acute and convalescent COVID-19 were sourced from the United States, Italy and Spain.

The germline V gene encodes CDR1 LGHDT and CDR2 YNNKEL (reference sequence). The germline V and J ends were trimmed by 3 bases and 4 bases, with 12 bases remaining between them. This CDR3 has 14 amino acids. Produced via immunoSEQ multiplex PCR; TCRdb's table is partial and in-frame only. The data hold some 270,000 clones, with more than 85% observed a single time. This clone appeared a single time. The source is a man aged 40-50 years who had been exposed to COVID-19. The rearrangement uses TRBV3-1 (or the pseudogene TRBV3-2) and TRBJ1-1; a possible D gene is TRBD1 (6 bases). Material for sequencing was PBMCs or T cells enriched from blood (not recorded which). CDR3 in amino acids: CASSQGGAGTEAFF. In DNA, the CDR3 is TGTGCCAGCAGCCAGGGGGGGGCCGGCACTGAAGCTTTCTTT.